This T cell receptor (beta chain) was sequenced for a study of T cells in localized non-small cell lung cancer (dated by TCRdb to 2019 to 2021). With regard to the full study: Comparing tumors with uninvolved tumor-adjacent lungs, the study looked at the T cell repertoires of 200 to 250 patients with early-stage NSCLC. The mean age of the NSCLC patients was 50 to 85 years, with 130 or so men and approximately 100 women. The cohort comprised roughly 240 treatment-naïve NSCLC patients with resected, localized lung tumors.

Overall study outcomes, separate from this receptor: Because the study design was exploratory, TCR variables were selected using unadjusted p-values without false-discovery rate correction. Uninvolved tumor-adjacent lung showed the highest T cell clonality, higher than tumor, which suggests more focused antigenic responses in the uninvolved tumor-adjacent lung. Because multi-region sequencing of the tumors was not done, intratumor heterogeneity could not be ruled out. Higher blood T cell density associated with longer overall survival, while higher adjacent-lung clonality associated with shorter survival. A median of about 61 of the top 100 tumor clones turned up in the paired uninvolved adjacent lung, and under 30 of those clones also ranked among the top 100 of that same adjacent lung.

The immunoSEQ Assay was used to sequence TCR beta CDR3 regions from DNA. Regarding the original processing steps: T cell density was computed as TCR beta template counts normalized to usable DNA estimated by amplifying housekeeping genes. Richness was estimated using the preseqR package, with extrapolation to 400,000 templates for PBMC samples and to 120,000 templates for tissue samples. Clonality was taken to be one minus Pielou's evenness. To identify tissue-enriched TCRs, differential abundance testing was run on productive amino-acid clonotypes with a minimum total count of 5 and an alpha of 0.1. The Jaccard Index and the Morisita Overlap Index were used to measure how much the repertoires overlapped between compartments. TCR beta CDR3s were clustered by GLIPH together with public tetramer-defined viral CDR3s, and at least three viral sequences plus V-gene enrichment were required for viral motifs. The table was pulled from immuneACCESS by TCRdb, which kept in-frame rearrangements only. Such tables lose some clones; where checked, under half of the loss comes from unresolved V genes, and the rest has no known cause. D and trimming come from the DNA, and the V and J calls and clone size come from that table. The sample table records some 72,000 clones; 70% to 90% of these occur just once. 2.8% of the sample rests with the top ten.

At diagnosis, peripheral blood, uninvolved tumor-adjacent lung and tumor were collected and were preserved as a mix of fresh-frozen and FFPE material. For TCR repertoire profiling, the blood samples were analyzed as peripheral blood mononuclear cells. On this clone itself: It has no known antigen specificity. Base quality data are lacking; no much larger clone is found one base away.

V and J lose 1 base and 0 bases, and a span of 9 bases separates them. As encoded in the germline V gene, CDR1 is LGHNA while CDR2 is YNFKEQ. The CDR3, from cysteine to phenylalanine, totals 15 residues. The entry retains the CDR3 DNA only, 45 bases that are in frame from base 1. The chain is encoded by TRBV4-2 joined to TRBJ1-1, with the D gene not clear enough to name. This sample comprised peripheral blood, obtained before any cancer treatment. The receptor comes from a man aged 40-75 years with stage I lung adenocarcinoma. The DNA reads TGTGCCAGCAGCCAAGGGGCAGGTATGAACACTGAAGCTTTCTTT. Its protein product is CASSQGAGMNTEAFF.